These T cell receptor beta chains were read from a single sample in a study of T cells in localized non-small cell lung cancer. Libraries were prepared by immunoSEQ multiplex PCR; TCRdb keeps only in-frame clonotypes and omits some of them. The repertoire has over a thousand clones, just over 14% of them found once; the top ten carry around 27%. The material was normal lung tissue next to the tumor, obtained before any cancer treatment. Receptors originate from a male donor aged 60 or over with stage I lung adenocarcinoma. CDR3s include the opening cysteine and the closing phenylalanine or tryptophan. Each record gives: D gene, J gene, clone size, V gene, CDR3 protein, CDR3 DNA. A D gene is named only where the DNA matches it firmly. Expanded clones are given a class, and other clones once, few, many or no size at all.

d_gene: TRBD1
j_gene: TRBJ1-5
abundance: few
v_gene: TRBV9
CDR3aa: CASRAGSGGQPQHF
CDR3nt: TGTGCCAGCAGGGCCGGGTCAGGGGGACAGCCCCAGCATTTT

d_gene: TRBD1
j_gene: TRBJ2-4
abundance: few
v_gene: TRBV28
CDR3aa: CASSSTRTGGPPDIQYF
CDR3nt: TGTGCCAGCAGTTCAACTAGGACAGGGGGCCCCCCGGACATTCAGTACTTC

d_gene: .
j_gene: TRBJ2-3
abundance: medium-sized
v_gene: TRBV1
CDR3aa: CASSRGQGITDTQYF
CDR3nt: TGCGCCAGCAGCCGGGGACAGGGGATCACAGATACGCAGTATTTT

d_gene: .
j_gene: TRBJ2-2
abundance: large
v_gene: TRBV11-3
CDR3aa: CASSPDRPRATGELFF
CDR3nt: TGTGCCAGCAGTCCTGACAGGCCACGAGCCACCGGGGAGCTGTTTTTT

d_gene: .
j_gene: TRBJ2-7
abundance: few
v_gene: TRBV19
CDR3aa: CASSTRGYEQYF
CDR3nt: TGTGCCAGTAGTACGCGGGGCTACGAGCAGTACTTC

d_gene: TRBD2
j_gene: TRBJ2-1
abundance: .
v_gene: TRBV19
CDR3aa: CASTTGLAGGKTYNEQFF
CDR3nt: TGTGCCAGTACCACGGGACTAGCGGGAGGCAAAACCTACAATGAGCAGTTCTTC

d_gene: TRBD1
j_gene: TRBJ2-5
abundance: large
v_gene: TRBV6-8
CDR3aa: CASTPPGQGAWETQYF
CDR3nt: TGTGCCAGCACCCCCCCGGGACAGGGGGCGTGGGAGACCCAGTACTTC

d_gene: .
j_gene: TRBJ2-7
abundance: medium-sized
v_gene: TRBV6-8
CDR3aa: CASNPDGSYEQYF
CDR3nt: TGTGCCAGCAATCCCGACGGATCCTACGAGCAGTACTTC

d_gene: .
j_gene: TRBJ1-5
abundance: medium-sized
v_gene: TRBV6-8
CDR3aa: CASSPRSGGNQPQHF
CDR3nt: TGTGCCAGCAGTCCCCGCTCTGGGGGGAATCAGCCCCAGCATTTT

d_gene: .
j_gene: TRBJ2-2
abundance: .
v_gene: TRBV19
CDR3aa: CASTDPNTGELFF
CDR3nt: TGTGCCAGTACCGACCCGAACACCGGGGAGCTGTTTTTT

d_gene: TRBD2
j_gene: TRBJ2-7
abundance: few
v_gene: TRBV6-8
CDR3aa: CASSSEGGNYEQYF
CDR3nt: TGTGCCAGCAGTTCCGAGGGAGGGAACTACGAGCAGTACTTC

d_gene: TRBD2
j_gene: TRBJ2-1
abundance: .
v_gene: TRBV11-3
CDR3aa: CASSYGTSGRNEQFF
CDR3nt: TGTGCCAGCAGCTACGGGACTAGCGGGAGGAATGAGCAGTTCTTC

d_gene: .
j_gene: TRBJ2-7
abundance: .
v_gene: TRBV9
CDR3aa: CASSVGGTTATEQYF
CDR3nt: TGTGCCAGCAGCGTAGGAGGGACAACCGCCACCGAGCAGTACTTC

d_gene: .
j_gene: TRBJ2-7
abundance: .
v_gene: TRBV5-1
CDR3aa: CASSLVWGPYEQYF
CDR3nt: TGCGCCAGCAGCTTGGTGTGGGGTCCCTACGAGCAGTACTTC

d_gene: TRBD1
j_gene: TRBJ2-1
abundance: few
v_gene: TRBV6-8
CDR3aa: CASSGQGGSYNEQFF
CDR3nt: TGTGCCAGCAGTGGACAGGGGGGCTCCTACAATGAGCAGTTCTTC

d_gene: TRBD1
j_gene: TRBJ1-2
abundance: .
v_gene: TRBV19
CDR3aa: CASSPPGGPTYPNYGYTF
CDR3nt: TGTGCCAGTAGTCCTCCAGGGGGACCGACTTACCCCAACTATGGCTACACCTTC

d_gene: .
j_gene: TRBJ1-2
abundance: .
v_gene: TRBV7-5
CDR3aa: CASSLGTTANYGYTF
CDR3nt: TGTGCCAGCAGCTTAGGGACGACGGCAAACTATGGCTACACCTTC

d_gene: .
j_gene: TRBJ2-3
abundance: large
v_gene: TRBV29-1
CDR3aa: CSVLGVGDTQYF
CDR3nt: TGCAGCGTCCTGGGGGTTGGAGATACGCAGTATTTT

d_gene: TRBD2
j_gene: TRBJ2-3
abundance: medium-sized
v_gene: TRBV11-3
CDR3aa: CASSSRLAGGPTDTQYF
CDR3nt: TGTGCCAGCAGCTCGAGACTAGCGGGGGGCCCCACAGATACGCAGTATTTT

d_gene: .
j_gene: TRBJ1-2
abundance: .
v_gene: TRBV11-3
CDR3aa: CASSRLRFGDEYGYTF
CDR3nt: TGTGCCAGCAGCCGCCTCAGGTTCGGGGACGAATATGGCTACACCTTC

d_gene: TRBD1
j_gene: TRBJ1-6
abundance: .
v_gene: TRBV5-1
CDR3aa: CASSLGTGAYSPLHF
CDR3nt: TGTGCCAGCAGCCTAGGGACAGGGGCCTATTCACCCCTCCACTTT

d_gene: .
j_gene: TRBJ1-1
abundance: few
v_gene: TRBV4-1
CDR3aa: CASSQDRAGEAFF
CDR3nt: TGCGCCAGCAGCCAAGACAGGGCGGGTGAAGCTTTCTTT

d_gene: TRBD1
j_gene: TRBJ1-2
abundance: .
v_gene: TRBV28
CDR3aa: CASNTRDSYGYTF
CDR3nt: TGTGCCAGCAATACCCGGGACAGCTATGGCTACACCTTC

d_gene: .
j_gene: TRBJ2-7
abundance: once
v_gene: TRBV18
CDR3aa: CASSPPITGNEQYF
CDR3nt: TGTGCCAGCTCACCACCAATTACAGGAAACGAGCAGTACTTC

d_gene: TRBD1
j_gene: TRBJ1-4
abundance: large
v_gene: TRBV11-3
CDR3aa: CASSTNRGIDEKLFF
CDR3nt: TGTGCCAGCAGCACGAACAGGGGTATCGATGAAAAACTGTTTTTT

d_gene: .
j_gene: TRBJ1-1
abundance: large
v_gene: TRBV19
CDR3aa: CASSIGLTTEAFF
CDR3nt: TGTGCCAGTAGTATAGGATTGACTACTGAAGCTTTCTTT

d_gene: .
j_gene: TRBJ2-5
abundance: few
v_gene: TRBV28
CDR3aa: CASSSPGLQETQYF
CDR3nt: TGTGCCAGCAGTTCCCCGGGGCTCCAAGAGACCCAGTACTTC

d_gene: .
j_gene: TRBJ1-1
abundance: few
v_gene: TRBV18
CDR3aa: CASSPRTTGGDGNTEAFF
CDR3nt: TGTGCCAGCTCACCACGGACTACGGGGGGCGATGGGAACACTGAAGCTTTCTTT

d_gene: .
j_gene: TRBJ1-2
abundance: few
v_gene: TRBV11-3
CDR3aa: CASSLGHGNYGYTF
CDR3nt: TGTGCCAGCAGCTTAGGGCATGGGAACTATGGCTACACCTTC

d_gene: .
j_gene: TRBJ1-3
abundance: .
v_gene: TRBV11-3
CDR3aa: CASSDISSGNTIYF
CDR3nt: TGTGCCAGCAGCGATATTAGCTCTGGAAACACCATATATTTT

d_gene: .
j_gene: TRBJ1-5
abundance: .
v_gene: TRBV28
CDR3aa: CASSFSTPSNQPQHF
CDR3nt: TGTGCCAGCAGTTTCAGTACCCCTAGCAATCAGCCCCAGCATTTT

d_gene: TRBD1
j_gene: TRBJ2-2
abundance: .
v_gene: TRBV18
CDR3aa: CASSPPRVTGGTTGELFF
CDR3nt: TGTGCCAGCTCACCCCCCCGTGTGACAGGGGGGACGACCGGGGAGCTGTTTTTT

d_gene: TRBD1
j_gene: TRBJ1-4
abundance: .
v_gene: TRBV6-8
CDR3aa: CASFTLIGQGNEKLFF
CDR3nt: TGTGCCAGCTTTACACTAATAGGACAGGGAAATGAAAAACTGTTTTTT

d_gene: TRBD2
j_gene: TRBJ2-1
abundance: few
v_gene: TRBV4-1
CDR3aa: CASSRRTSGGGSNEQFF
CDR3nt: TGCGCCAGCAGCCGCCGGACTAGCGGAGGGGGTAGCAATGAGCAGTTCTTC

d_gene: .
j_gene: TRBJ2-7
abundance: few
v_gene: TRBV12-5
CDR3aa: CASTQTGLYEQYF
CDR3nt: TGTGCCAGCACCCAGACGGGACTCTACGAGCAGTACTTC

d_gene: TRBD1
j_gene: TRBJ2-1
abundance: .
v_gene: TRBV28
CDR3aa: CASSSTGGARNEQFF
CDR3nt: TGTGCCAGCAGTTCGACAGGGGGCGCAAGGAATGAGCAGTTCTTC

d_gene: .
j_gene: TRBJ2-7
abundance: .
v_gene: TRBV30
CDR3aa: CAWSVSHEQYF
CDR3nt: TGTGCCTGGAGTGTATCCCACGAGCAGTACTTC

d_gene: .
j_gene: TRBJ2-2
abundance: few
v_gene: TRBV2
CDR3aa: CASFPGLPNTGELFF
CDR3nt: TGTGCCAGCTTTCCGGGACTCCCGAACACCGGGGAGCTGTTTTTT

d_gene: .
j_gene: TRBJ2-5
abundance: medium-sized
v_gene: TRBV11-3
CDR3aa: CASSLQGIATETQYF
CDR3nt: TGTGCCAGCAGCTTACAGGGAATAGCAACGGAGACCCAGTACTTC

d_gene: TRBD1
j_gene: TRBJ2-7
abundance: .
v_gene: TRBV19
CDR3aa: CASSSGRLDRAYEQYF
CDR3nt: TGTGCCAGTAGCTCGGGGAGACTGGACAGGGCCTACGAGCAGTACTTC

d_gene: .
j_gene: TRBJ2-3
abundance: .
v_gene: TRBV19
CDR3aa: CASSIEGPGDTQYF
CDR3nt: TGTGCCAGTAGTATTGAAGGACCAGGGGATACGCAGTATTTT

d_gene: .
j_gene: TRBJ1-2
abundance: .
v_gene: TRBV4-1
CDR3aa: CASSQGVANYGYTF
CDR3nt: TGCGCCAGCAGCCAAGGAGTTGCTAACTATGGCTACACCTTC

d_gene: TRBD2
j_gene: TRBJ2-2
abundance: .
v_gene: TRBV6-8
CDR3aa: CASRPTSGGASGELFF
CDR3nt: TGTGCCAGCAGACCCACTAGCGGGGGGGCAAGCGGGGAGCTGTTTTTT

d_gene: .
j_gene: TRBJ1-2
abundance: large
v_gene: TRBV28
CDR3aa: CASSLISRDGYTF
CDR3nt: TGTGCCAGCAGTTTAATAAGTAGGGATGGCTACACCTTC

d_gene: .
j_gene: TRBJ1-2
abundance: few
v_gene: TRBV6-8
CDR3aa: CATGVASNYGYTF
CDR3nt: TGTGCCACCGGGGTGGCCTCTAACTATGGCTACACCTTC

d_gene: TRBD1
j_gene: TRBJ2-2
abundance: .
v_gene: TRBV19
CDR3aa: CASSPRTGLVGELFF
CDR3nt: TGTGCCAGTAGTCCTCGGACAGGGTTGGTAGGGGAGCTGTTTTTT

d_gene: TRBD2
j_gene: TRBJ2-1
abundance: .
v_gene: TRBV11-3
CDR3aa: CASSPNTGGLYEQFF
CDR3nt: TGTGCCAGCAGCCCAAATACGGGGGGGCTCTATGAGCAGTTCTTC

d_gene: .
j_gene: TRBJ1-5
abundance: .
v_gene: TRBV7-2
CDR3aa: CASSPQEDQPQHF
CDR3nt: TGTGCCAGCAGCCCACAGGAAGATCAGCCCCAGCATTTT

d_gene: .
j_gene: TRBJ2-7
abundance: medium-sized
v_gene: TRBV23-1
CDR3aa: CASSQTMAPEQYF
CDR3nt: TGCGCCAGCAGCCAAACAATGGCCCCCGAGCAGTACTTC

d_gene: .
j_gene: TRBJ1-3
abundance: once
v_gene: TRBV10-2
CDR3aa: CASSEQSGVGNTIYF
CDR3nt: TGCGCCAGCAGTGAGCAATCGGGGGTAGGAAACACCATATATTTT

d_gene: TRBD2
j_gene: TRBJ2-1
abundance: few
v_gene: TRBV23-1
CDR3aa: CASSLGLAGEQFF
CDR3nt: TGCGCCAGCAGCTTGGGACTAGCAGGTGAGCAGTTCTTC

d_gene: .
j_gene: TRBJ1-1
abundance: few
v_gene: TRBV11-3
CDR3aa: CASSPRDSLTEAFF
CDR3nt: TGTGCCAGCAGTCCCCGGGACTCCCTCACTGAAGCTTTCTTT